This TCR beta chain appears in the sequencing data of a study of beta chain features in type 1 diabetes. As to this clone: Antigen specificity is unknown. The identical CDR3 is also encoded by other nucleotide sequences in the sample.

As every portion of the isolated RNA was reverse transcribed, the sequencing read expressed TCRB transcripts. The protocol was immunoSEQ multiplex PCR, while the TCRdb copy is restricted to in-frame clones and leaves out a portion. The sample lists under 850,000 clones, 13% occurring once. Germline CDR1 GTSNPN, CDR2 SVGIG (reference sequence). The CDR3 runs 14 residues. V lost 2 bases and J lost 0, with 8 bases in between. Overall study findings and caveats: Shortening of TCRB CDR3s, moderate but significant, appeared in all four CD4+ subsets of Type 1 diabetes patients. The naive, central memory and Treg TCRB repertoires of patients appeared to be more similar to one another than those of healthy donors.

The sequence was collected from a man younger than 35 with type 1 diabetes. V usage is TRBV30 and J usage is TRBJ1-3; possible D gene TRBD1, 6 bases. The sample consisted of naive CD4+ T cells from blood. CDR3 region: CAWSTGSSGNTIYF. CDR3 bases: TGTGCCTGGAGTACAGGGAGCTCTGGAAACACCATATATTTT. Combining the CDR3 with reference TRBV30 and TRBJ1-3 gives the whole variable domain SQTIHQWPATLVQPVGSPLSLECTVEGTSNPNLYWYRQAAGRGLQLLFYSVGIGQISSEVPQNLSASRPQDRQFILSSKKLLLSDSGFYLCAWSTGSSGNTIYFGEGSWLTVV.